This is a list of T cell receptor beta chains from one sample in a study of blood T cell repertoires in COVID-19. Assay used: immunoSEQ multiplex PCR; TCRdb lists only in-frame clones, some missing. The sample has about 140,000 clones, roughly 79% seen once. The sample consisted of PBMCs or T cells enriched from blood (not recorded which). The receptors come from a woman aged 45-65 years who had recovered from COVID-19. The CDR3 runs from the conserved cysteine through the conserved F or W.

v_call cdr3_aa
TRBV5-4 CASSLHGGRMFYEQYF
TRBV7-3 CASSWLAGATDTQYF
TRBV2 CASSSHLDIGNTIYF
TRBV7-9 CASSPGTGVYEQYF
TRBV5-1 CASSPGGLAGAGDTQYF
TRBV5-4 CASSLGGLAGARETQYF
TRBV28 CASRSGRGYTF
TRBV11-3 CASSLTGMNTEAFF
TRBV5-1 CASSTDRGYTGELFF
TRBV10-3 CAIVMDVGVGEQFF
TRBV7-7 CASSPRRLQGGDTQYF
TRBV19 CASKVTGTNQPQHF
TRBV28 CASSTEGQGPYGYTF
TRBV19 CASSRQGTSNQPQHF
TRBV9 CASSVAGTESYGYTF
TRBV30 CAWSVPRGIMKTQYF
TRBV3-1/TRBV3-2 CASSQGIRNEKLFF
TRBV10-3 CAIQDRAFEETQYF
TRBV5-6 CASSLPVAGGPGELFF
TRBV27 CASSSFGLGRPSSYEQYF
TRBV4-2 CASSQDLLAGPGDTGELFF
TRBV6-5 CASKTGSGANVLTF
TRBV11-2 CASRGSRQGHSYTQYF
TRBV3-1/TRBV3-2 CASSQGRWGGRTNEKLFF
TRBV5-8 CARGPNTEAFF
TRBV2 CASSTGGLANYGYTF
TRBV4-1 CASSRGQGVYTEAFF
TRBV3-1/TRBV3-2 CASSHPRGRRAFF
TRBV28 CASSSRQGGGNEQFF
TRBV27 CASSVTTNTEAFF
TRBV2 CASSEALFGAFRAFF
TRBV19 CASSIMGAADTQYF
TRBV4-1 CASSRAYEQFF
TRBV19 CASSIIRTDGYTF
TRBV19 CASSIDDKVFYGYTF
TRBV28 CASSLAGTSNQPQHF
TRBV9 CASSAGVDYEQYF
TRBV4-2 CASRQRQGDSPEAFF
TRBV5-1 CASSLAFASGSYNEQFF
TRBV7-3 CASSSPWTGVAKNIQYF
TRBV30 CASGMTGNEQYF
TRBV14 CASSPYRYHIQYF
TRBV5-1 CASSRLAEPNTGELFF
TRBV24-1 CATSDLTGGDTGELFF
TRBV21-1 CASSKGWEGAENNEQFF
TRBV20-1 CSARGGEKLFF
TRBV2 CASRAGTGAGNTIYF
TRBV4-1 CASSQDSERFTDTQYF
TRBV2 CASSEGRESYNSPLHF